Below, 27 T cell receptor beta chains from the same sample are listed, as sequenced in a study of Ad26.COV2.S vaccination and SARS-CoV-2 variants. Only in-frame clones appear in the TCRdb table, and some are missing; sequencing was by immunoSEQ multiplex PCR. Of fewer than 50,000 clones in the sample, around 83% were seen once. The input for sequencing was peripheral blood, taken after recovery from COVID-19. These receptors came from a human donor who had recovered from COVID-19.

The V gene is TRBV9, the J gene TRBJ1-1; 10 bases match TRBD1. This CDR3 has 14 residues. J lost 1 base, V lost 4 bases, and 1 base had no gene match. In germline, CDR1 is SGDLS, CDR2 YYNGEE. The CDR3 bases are TGTGCCAGCAGCCGACAGGGGGCGAACACTGAAGCTTTCTTT. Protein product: CASSRQGANTEAFF.

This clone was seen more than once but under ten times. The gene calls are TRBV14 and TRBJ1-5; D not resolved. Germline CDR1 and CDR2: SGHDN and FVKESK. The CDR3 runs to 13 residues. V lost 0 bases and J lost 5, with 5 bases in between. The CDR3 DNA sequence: TGTGCCAGCAGCCAAGACAGTTATCAGCCCCAGCATTTT. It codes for CASSQDSYQPQHF.

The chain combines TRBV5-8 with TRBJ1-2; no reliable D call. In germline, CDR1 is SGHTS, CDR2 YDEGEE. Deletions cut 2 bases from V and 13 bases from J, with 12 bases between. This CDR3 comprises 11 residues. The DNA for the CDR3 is TGTGCCAGCAGCTTATTAGGACGCTTCACCTTC. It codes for CASSLLGRFTF.

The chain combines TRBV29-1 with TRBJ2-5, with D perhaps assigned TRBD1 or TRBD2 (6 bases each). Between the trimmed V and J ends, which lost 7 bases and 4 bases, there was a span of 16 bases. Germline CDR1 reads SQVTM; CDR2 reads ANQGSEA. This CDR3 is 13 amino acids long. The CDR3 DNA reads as TGCAGCGCCGTAGGGGGGTTCTTAGAGACCCAGTACTTC. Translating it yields CSAVGGFLETQYF.

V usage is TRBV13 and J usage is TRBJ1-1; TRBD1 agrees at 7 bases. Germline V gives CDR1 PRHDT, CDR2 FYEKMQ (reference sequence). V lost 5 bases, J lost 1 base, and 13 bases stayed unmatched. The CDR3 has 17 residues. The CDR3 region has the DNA TGTGCCAGCAGCCCTCGACAGGGTGTTAGTGGGAACACTGAAGCTTTCTTT. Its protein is CASSPRQGVSGNTEAFF.

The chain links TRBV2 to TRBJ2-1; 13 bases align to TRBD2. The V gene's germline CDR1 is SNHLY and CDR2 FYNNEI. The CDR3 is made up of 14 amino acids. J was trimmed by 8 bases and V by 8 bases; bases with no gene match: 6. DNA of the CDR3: TGTGCCAGCGAAACTAGCGGGGGGGCTTATGAGCAGTTCTTC. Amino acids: CASETSGGAYEQFF.

The DNA of the CDR3 is TGTGCCAGCAGCTTAGAGGTGGTAGAAGGGACTACTATCGGCTACACCTTC. This codes for CASSLEVVEGTTIGYTF. The chain links TRBV7-2 to TRBJ1-2, with D possibly being TRBD1 (5 bases). Germline V lookup: CDR1 SGHTA, CDR2 FQGNSA. CDR3 length: 17 amino acids. Between the trimmed V and J ends, which lost 1 base and 8 bases, there was a span of 23 bases. Full variable domain (missing parts from reference TRBV7-2 and TRBJ1-2): GAGVSQSPSNKVTEKGKDVELRCDPISGHTALYWYRQSLGQGLEFLIYFQGNSAPDKSGLPSDRFSAERTGGSVSTLTIQRTQQEDSAVYLCASSLEVVEGTTIGYTFGSGTRLTVV.

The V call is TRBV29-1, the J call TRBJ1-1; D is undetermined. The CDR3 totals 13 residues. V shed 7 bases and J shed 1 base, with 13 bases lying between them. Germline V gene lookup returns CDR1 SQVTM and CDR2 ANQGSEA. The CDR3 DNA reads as TGCAGCGGTGGCTGGACGGAGAACACTGAAGCTTTCTTT. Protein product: CSGGWTENTEAFF.

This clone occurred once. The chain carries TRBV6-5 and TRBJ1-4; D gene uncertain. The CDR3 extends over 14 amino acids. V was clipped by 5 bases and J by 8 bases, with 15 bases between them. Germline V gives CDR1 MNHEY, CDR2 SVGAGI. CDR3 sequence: CASSIDREGEKLFF. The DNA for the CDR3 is TGTGCCAGCAGTATTGACCGGGAGGGAGAAAAACTGTTTTTT.

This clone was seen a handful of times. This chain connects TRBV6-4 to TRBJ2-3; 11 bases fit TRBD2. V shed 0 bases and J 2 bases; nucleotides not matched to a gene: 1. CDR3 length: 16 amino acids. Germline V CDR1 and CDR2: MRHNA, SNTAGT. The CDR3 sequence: CASSDSSGGATDTQYF. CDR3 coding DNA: TGTGCCAGCAGTGACTCTAGCGGGGGGGCCACAGATACGCAGTATTTT.

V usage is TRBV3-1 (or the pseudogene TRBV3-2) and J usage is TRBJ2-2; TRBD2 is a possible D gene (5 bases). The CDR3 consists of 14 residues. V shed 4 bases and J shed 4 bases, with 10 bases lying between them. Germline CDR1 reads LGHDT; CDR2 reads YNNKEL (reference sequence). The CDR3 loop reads CASSRGRGTGELFF. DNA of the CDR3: TGTGCCAGCAGCCGAGGCCGGGGCACCGGGGAGCTGTTTTTT.

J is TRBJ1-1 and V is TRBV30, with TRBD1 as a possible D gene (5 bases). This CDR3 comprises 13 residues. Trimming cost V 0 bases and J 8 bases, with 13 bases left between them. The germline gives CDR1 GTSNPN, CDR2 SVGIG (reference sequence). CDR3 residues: CAWSVTIGTEAFF. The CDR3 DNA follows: TGTGCCTGGAGTGTAACGATAGGGACGGAAGCTTTCTTT.

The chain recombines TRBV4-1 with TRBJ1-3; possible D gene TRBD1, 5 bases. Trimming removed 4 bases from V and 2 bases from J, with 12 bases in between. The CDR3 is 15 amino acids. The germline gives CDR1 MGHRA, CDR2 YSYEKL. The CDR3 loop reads CASSPPGGAGNTIYF. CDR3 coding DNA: TGCGCCAGCAGCCCCCCTGGGGGGGCTGGAAACACCATATATTTT.

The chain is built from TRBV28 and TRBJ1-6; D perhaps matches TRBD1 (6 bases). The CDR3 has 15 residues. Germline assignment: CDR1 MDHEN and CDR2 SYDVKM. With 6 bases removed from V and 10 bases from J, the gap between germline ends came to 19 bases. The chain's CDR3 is CASSFGWGGASPLHF. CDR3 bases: TGTGCCAGCAGCTTTGGGTGGGGGGGCGCGTCACCCCTCCACTTT.

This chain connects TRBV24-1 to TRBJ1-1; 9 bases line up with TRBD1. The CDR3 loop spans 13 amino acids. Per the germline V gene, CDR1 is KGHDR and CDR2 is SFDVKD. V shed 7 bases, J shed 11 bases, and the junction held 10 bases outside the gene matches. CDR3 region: CATSQGTGRRAFF. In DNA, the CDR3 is TGTGCCACCAGCCAGGGGACAGGGCGGCGCGCTTTCTTT.

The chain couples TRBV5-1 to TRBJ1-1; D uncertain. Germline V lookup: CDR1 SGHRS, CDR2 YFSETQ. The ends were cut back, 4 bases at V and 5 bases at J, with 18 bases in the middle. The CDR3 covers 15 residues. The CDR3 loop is CASSPRGDGKTEAFF. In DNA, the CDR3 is TGCGCCAGCAGCCCGCGGGGTGACGGAAAGACTGAAGCTTTCTTT. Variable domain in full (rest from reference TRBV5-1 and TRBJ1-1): KAGVTQTPRYLIKTRGQQVTLSCSPISGHRSVSWYQQTPGQGLQFLFEYFSETQRNKGNFPGRFSGRQFSNSRSEMNVSTLELGDSALYLCASSPRGDGKTEAFFGQGTRLTVV.

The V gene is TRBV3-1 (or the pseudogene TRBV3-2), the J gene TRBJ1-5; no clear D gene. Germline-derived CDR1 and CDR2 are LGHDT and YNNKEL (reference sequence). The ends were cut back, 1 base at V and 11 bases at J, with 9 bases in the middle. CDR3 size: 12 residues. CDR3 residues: CASSQGERSQHF. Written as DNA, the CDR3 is TGTGCCAGCAGCCAAGGAGAACGGTCCCAGCATTTT.

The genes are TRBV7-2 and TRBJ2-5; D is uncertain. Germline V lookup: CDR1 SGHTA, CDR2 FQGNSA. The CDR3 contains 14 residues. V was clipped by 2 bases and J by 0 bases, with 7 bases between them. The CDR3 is CASSLMVNQETQYF. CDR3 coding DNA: TGTGCCAGCAGCTTAATGGTCAACCAAGAGACCCAGTACTTC.

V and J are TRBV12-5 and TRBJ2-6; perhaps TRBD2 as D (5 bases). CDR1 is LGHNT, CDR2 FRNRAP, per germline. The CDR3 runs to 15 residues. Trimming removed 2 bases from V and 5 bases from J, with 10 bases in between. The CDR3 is CASGLIADWANVLTF. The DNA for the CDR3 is TGTGCTAGTGGTTTGATCGCGGACTGGGCCAACGTCCTGACTTTC. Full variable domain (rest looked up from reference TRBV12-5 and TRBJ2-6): DARVTQTPRHKVTEMGQEVTMRCQPILGHNTVFWYRQTMMQGLELLAYFRNRAPLDDSGMPKDRFSAEMPDATLATLKIQPSEPRDSAVYFCASGLIADWANVLTFGAGSRLTVL.

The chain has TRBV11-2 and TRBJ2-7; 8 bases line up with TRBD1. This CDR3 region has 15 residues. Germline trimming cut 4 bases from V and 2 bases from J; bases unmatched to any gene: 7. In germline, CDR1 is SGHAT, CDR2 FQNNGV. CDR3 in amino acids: CASSSIRGPTYEQYV. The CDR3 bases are TGTGCCAGCAGCTCAATCAGGGGGCCGACCTACGAGCAGTACGTC.

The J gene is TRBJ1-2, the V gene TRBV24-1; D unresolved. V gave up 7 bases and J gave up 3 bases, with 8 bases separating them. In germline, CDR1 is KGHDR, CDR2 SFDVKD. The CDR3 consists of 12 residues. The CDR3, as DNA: TGTGCCACCAGGGGAGATCACTATGGCTACACCTTC. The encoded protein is CATRGDHYGYTF.

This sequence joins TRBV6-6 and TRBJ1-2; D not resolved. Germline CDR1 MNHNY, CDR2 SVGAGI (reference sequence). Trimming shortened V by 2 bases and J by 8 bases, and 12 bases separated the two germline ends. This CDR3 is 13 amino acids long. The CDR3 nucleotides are TGTGCCAGCAGTTACCCGGACGGTCAAGGCTACACCTTC. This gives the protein CASSYPDGQGYTF.

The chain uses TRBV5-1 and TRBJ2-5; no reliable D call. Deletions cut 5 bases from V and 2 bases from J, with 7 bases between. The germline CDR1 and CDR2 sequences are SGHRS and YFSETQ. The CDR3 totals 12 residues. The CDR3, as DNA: TGCGCCAGCAGTCCACTACAAGAGACCCAGTACTTC. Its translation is CASSPLQETQYF.

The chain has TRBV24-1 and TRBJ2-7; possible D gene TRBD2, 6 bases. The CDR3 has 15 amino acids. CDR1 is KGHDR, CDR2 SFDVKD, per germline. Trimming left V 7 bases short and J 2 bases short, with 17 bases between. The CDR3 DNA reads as TGTGCCACCAGCCGGGGGTTTTCTTCAACCTACGAGCAGTACTTC. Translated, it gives CATSRGFSSTYEQYF.

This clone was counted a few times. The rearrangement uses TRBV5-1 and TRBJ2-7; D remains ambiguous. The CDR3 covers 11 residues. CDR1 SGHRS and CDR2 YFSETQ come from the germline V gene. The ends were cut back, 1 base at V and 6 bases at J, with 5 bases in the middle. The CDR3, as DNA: TGCGCCAGCAGCTTGCTCTCCGAGCAGTACTTC. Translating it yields CASSLLSEQYF.

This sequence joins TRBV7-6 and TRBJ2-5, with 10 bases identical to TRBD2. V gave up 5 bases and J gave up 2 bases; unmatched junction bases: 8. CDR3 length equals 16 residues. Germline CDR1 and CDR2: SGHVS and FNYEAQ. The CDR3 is CASSPTSGVFQETQYF. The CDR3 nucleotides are TGTGCCAGCAGCCCCACTAGCGGGGTCTTTCAAGAGACCCAGTACTTC. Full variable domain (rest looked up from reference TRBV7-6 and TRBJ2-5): GAGVSQSPRYKVTKRGQDVALRCDPISGHVSLYWYRQALGQGPEFLTYFNYEAQQDKSGLPNDRFSAERPEGSISTLTIQRTEQRDSAMYRCASSPTSGVFQETQYFGPGTRLLVL.

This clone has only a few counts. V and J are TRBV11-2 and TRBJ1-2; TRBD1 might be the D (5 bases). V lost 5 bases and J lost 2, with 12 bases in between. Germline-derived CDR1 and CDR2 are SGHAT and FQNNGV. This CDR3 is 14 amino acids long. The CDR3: CASSETGDNYGYTF. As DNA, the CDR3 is TGTGCCAGCAGCGAAACAGGCGACAACTATGGCTACACCTTC.